The 25 T cell receptor beta chains given below trace back to one sample, sequenced in a study of early T cells in non-severe SARS-CoV-2 infection. TCRdb ran MiXCR on the 5' RACE reads and lists one entry per CDR3 protein. The sample yields some 30,000 distinct CDR3 sequences, about 6.1% seen once. Sequencing input: whole blood. Receptors originate from an adult who was a healthcare worker with PCR-confirmed SARS-CoV-2 infection or an uninfected control (not recorded which).

The V and J genes are TRBV24-1 and TRBJ1-5, with D hard to call. This CDR3 comprises 13 residues. Germline CDR1 and CDR2: KGHDR and SFDVKD. V lost 10 bases and J 2 bases, leaving 11 bases between the germline ends. The CDR3 DNA reads TGTGCCACTACAAACGGCGGCAATCAGCCCCAGCATTTT. Encoded protein: CATTNGGNQPQHF.

The rearrangement joins TRBV20-1 to TRBJ2-7; 9 nucleotides align to TRBD2. Germline CDR1 is DFQATT and CDR2 is SNEGSKA (reference sequence). V was clipped by 3 bases and J by 5 bases; unmatched bases: 8. This CDR3 has 14 amino acids. The CDR3 nucleotides read TGCAGTGCTAGCCCCGGACTAGCGAGAAACGAGCAGTACTTC. It encodes CSASPGLARNEQYF.

This clonotype is medium-sized by share. This sequence joins TRBV20-1 and TRBJ2-7; the D gene is possibly TRBD2 (5 bases). Germline-derived CDR1 and CDR2 are DFQATT and SNEGSKA (reference sequence). CDR3 length: 14 residues. Trimming took off 0 bases at V and 4 bases at J, with 13 bases between the two ends. The CDR3 DNA sequence: TGCAGTGCTAGAGATCGGCTAGCCTTGTACGAGCAGTACTTC. This codes for CSARDRLALYEQYF.

This clonotype was picked up many times. CDR3 DNA: TGTGCCAGCAGCCGTTCAGCGAGGAGCGGGAGGGCCCACAATGAGCAGTTCTTC. Protein sequence: CASSRSARSGRAHNEQFF. The chain combines TRBV7-3 with TRBJ2-1; 10 nucleotides agree with TRBD2. The length of the CDR3 is 18 residues. Trimming removed 5 bases from V and 5 bases from J; junction bases left unmatched: 15. Germline values: CDR1 SGHTA, CDR2 FQGTGA.

Many counts were recorded for this clonotype. This sequence joins TRBV4-2 and TRBJ1-5, with D possibly matching TRBD1 (5 bases). V shed 1 base and J shed 1 base, with 14 bases lying between them. Germline CDR1 LGHNA, CDR2 YNFKEQ. CDR3 length: 17 residues. CDR3 residues: CASSQGSDTQSNQPQHF. CDR3 nucleotide sequence: TGTGCCAGCAGCCAAGGATCGGACACCCAAAGCAATCAGCCCCAGCATTTT.

The J gene is TRBJ2-7, the V gene TRBV24-1; no reliable D call. The CDR3 loop spans 15 amino acids. Per the germline V gene, CDR1 is KGHDR and CDR2 is SFDVKD. With 7 bases removed from V and 0 bases from J, the gap between germline ends came to 15 bases. The CDR3 DNA follows: TGTGCCACCAGGGGTAAACTACTTTCCTCCTACGAGCAGTACTTC. It encodes CATRGKLLSSYEQYF.

The chain is built from TRBV3-1 and TRBJ1-2, with D maybe TRBD1 (5 bases). The CDR3 sequence is 14 residues long. V lost 0 bases and J 4 bases, leaving 9 bases between the germline ends. Germline loops: CDR1 LGHDT, CDR2 YNNKEL (reference sequence). CDR3 sequence reads: CASSQDGTVYGYTF. In DNA, the CDR3 is TGTGCCAGCAGCCAAGACGGGACCGTCTATGGCTACACCTTC.

This clonotype was seen many times. The DNA is left out, because the CDR3 cannot be placed on it with certainty; the CDR3 is given as TCRdb lists it. The V and J genes are TRBV11-3 and TRBJ2-2; the table calls TRBD1, which could not be checked here. The CDR3 has 16 residues if both end residues are counted. Germline V CDR1 and CDR2: SGHNT, YENEEA. CDR3 amino acids: CASSSPQGRAPGSCFF.

This clonotype was recorded many times. This rearrangement joins TRBV21-1 to TRBJ1-3. TRBV21-1 counts as a pseudogene. The CDR3 contains 17 residues. The CDR3 coding sequence is TGTGCCAGCACCACCCTGAGGAGGGGCCTAACAGGAAACACCATATATTTT. Translating gives CASTTLRRGLTGNTIYF.

The V call is TRBV30, the J call TRBJ2-1; D is unclear. This CDR3 spans 13 amino acids. The V gene's germline CDR1 is GTSNPN and CDR2 SVGIG (reference sequence). This chain's CDR3 is CVYRIHLNNEQFF. As DNA, the CDR3 is TGTGTCTATAGGATACACCTGAACAATGAGCAGTTCTTC.

This clonotype was recorded at least ten times. The chain uses TRBV20-1 and TRBJ2-3; D not resolved. Per germline, CDR1 DFQATT and CDR2 SNEGSKA (reference sequence). The CDR3 has 13 residues. Trimming left V 6 bases short and J 1 base short, with 11 bases between. The CDR3 sequence: CSAEDPGTDTQYF. CDR3 nucleotide sequence: TGCAGTGCCGAAGACCCTGGCACAGATACGCAGTATTTT.

This clonotype was observed at least ten times. The chain joins TRBV6-2 or TRBV6-3 to TRBJ2-3; D call uncertain. The CDR3 spans 12 residues. Trimming removed 6 bases from V and 6 bases from J, with 10 bases in between. Germline CDR1 is MNHEY and CDR2 is SVGEGT. CDR3: CASSNVGDTQYF. CDR3 in DNA: TGTGCCAGCAGCAATGTAGGGGATACGCAGTATTTT.

The V call is TRBV20-1, the J call TRBJ2-1; 12 bases are shared with TRBD1. The CDR3 contains 13 residues. Germline lookup yields CDR1 DFQATT and CDR2 SNEGSKA (reference sequence). Unmatched junction bases numbered 4, after V lost 7 bases and J lost 6 bases. In DNA form, the CDR3 reads TGCAGTGTCTTGGGACAGGGGGCCAATGAGCAGTTCTTC. This codes for CSVLGQGANEQFF.

The sample holds a few counts of this clonotype. V is TRBV4-3 and J is TRBJ1-4; 10 nucleotides line up with TRBD1. This CDR3 is built from 16 residues. V was clipped by 1 base and J by 3 bases; unmatched bases: 2. Per the germline V gene, CDR1 is LGHNA and CDR2 is YSLEER. DNA for the CDR3: TGCGCCAGCAGCCAAGGGGGACAGGGGCCTAATGAAAAACTGTTTTTT. Protein sequence: CASSQGGQGPNEKLFF.

This clonotype was seen many times. The rearrangement links TRBV20-1 to TRBJ2-7, with unresolved D. The germline gives CDR1 DFQATT, CDR2 SNEGSKA (reference sequence). V dropped 2 bases and J dropped 2 bases, with 10 bases sitting between them. The CDR3 is 13 residues long. CDR3: CSARPGHAYEQYF. CDR3 bases: TGCAGTGCTAGACCGGGTCACGCCTACGAGCAGTACTTC.

This clonotype was observed at least ten times. This chain links TRBV20-1 with TRBJ2-3; 8 nucleotides match TRBD2. This CDR3 is 15 amino acids long. The germline V gene encodes CDR1 DFQATT and CDR2 SNEGSKA (reference sequence). The V gene end was trimmed by 5 bases and the J gene end by 7 bases; junction bases not matched to a gene: 14. The DNA of the CDR3 is TGCAGTGCTTCGGCTGCTAGCGGGTCCCGGCATACGCAGTATTTT. Residues: CSASAASGSRHTQYF.

This clonotype came up many times. The V call is TRBV7-3, the J call TRBJ2-1; 9 bases agree with TRBD1. Germline CDR1 reads SGHTA; CDR2 reads FQGTGA. This CDR3 comprises 17 residues. V lost 1 base to trimming and J lost 2 bases; unmatched junction nucleotides: 6. CDR3 nucleotide sequence: TGTGCCAGCAGCTTAATGGGACAGGGTGGCGCCTACAATGAGCAGTTCTTC. Amino acids: CASSLMGQGGAYNEQFF.

This clonotype has ten or more counts. This chain joins TRBV10-2 and TRBJ1-3; 10 bases are shared with TRBD1. CDR1 is WSHSY, CDR2 SAAADI, per germline. V shed 8 bases, J shed 2 bases, and the junction held 0 bases outside the gene matches. This CDR3 contains 13 residues. The CDR3 is CASGTGAGNTIYF. CDR3 bases: TGCGCCAGCGGGACAGGGGCTGGAAACACCATATATTTT.

This clonotype was observed many times. This rearrangement joins TRBV7-2 to TRBJ2-4; 12 bases fit TRBD2. With 5 bases clipped from V and 0 bases from J, the junction kept 14 bases outside the gene matches. This CDR3 is 20 amino acids long. Per germline, CDR1 SGHTA and CDR2 FQGNSA. The CDR3 nucleotides are TGTGCCAGCAGCCCCCTACCTACTAGCGGGGGGTCCGTAGCCAAAAACATTCAGTACTTC. This sequence encodes CASSPLPTSGGSVAKNIQYF.

The chain recombines TRBV7-8 with TRBJ2-7; no clear D. Trimming removed 6 bases at V and 7 bases at J, with 25 bases between. The CDR3 sequence is 16 residues long. Germline loops: CDR1 SGHVS, CDR2 FQNEAQ. This CDR3 is CASSLGLHREIGEQYF. CDR3 DNA: TGTGCCAGCAGTCTTGGTCTTCACCGAGAGATTGGGGAGCAGTACTTC.

Within the sample, this clonotype is medium-sized. DNA for the CDR3: TGCGCCAGCAGCCAAGATCTCGCTCCCTCCTACGAGCAGTACTTC. Amino acid sequence: CASSQDLAPSYEQYF. The chain joins TRBV4-1 to TRBJ2-7, with D uncertain. CDR3 length: 15 residues. The ends were cut back, 0 bases at V and 0 bases at J, with 9 bases in the middle. Germline-derived CDR1 and CDR2 are MGHRA and YSYEKL.

Ten or more counts support this clonotype. The gene calls are TRBV29-1 and TRBJ2-3; TRBD2 matches at 8 bases. The CDR3 contains 18 residues. With 0 bases clipped from V and 0 bases from J, the junction kept 11 bases outside the gene matches. Germline values: CDR1 SQVTM, CDR2 ANQGSEA. For the CDR3, the DNA is TGCAGCGTTGAAGATCTTCGACATAGCGGGATTAGCACAGATACGCAGTATTTT. It translates to CSVEDLRHSGISTDTQYF.

This clonotype has a count of ten or more. The genes are TRBV29-1 and TRBJ2-7; weak D call: TRBD1 (6 bases). Germline values: CDR1 SQVTM, CDR2 ANQGSEA. The CDR3 length is 13 residues. Trimming pared 6 bases from V and 2 bases from J, leaving 14 bases between. The CDR3, as DNA: TGCAGCGTGGTGGACAGAGGACCCTACGAGCAGTACTTC. This sequence encodes CSVVDRGPYEQYF.

This clonotype has at least ten counts. The CDR3 DNA follows: TGTGCCAGCAGCGTCGGGTCTAACGGGAATGAGCAGTTCTTC. Translating gives CASSVGSNGNEQFF. The chain has TRBV9 and TRBJ2-1; D not certain. This CDR3 is built from 14 residues. CDR1 is SGDLS, CDR2 YYNGEE, per germline. V was pared by 2 bases and J by 7 bases, with 13 bases between.

This clonotype occurred many times. The rearrangement links TRBV12-3 or TRBV12-4 to TRBJ1-4, with 8 bases identical to TRBD1. CDR3 length: 15 amino acids. Trimming cost V 6 bases and J 5 bases; bases outside gene matches: 8. As DNA, the CDR3 is TGTGCCAGCAGCCCAGGGACAGGTGGAAATGAAAAACTGTTTTTT. Its protein product is CASSPGTGGNEKLFF.